This passage covers 27 T cell receptor beta chains from one sample sequenced in a study of CD4 T cell repertoires in COVID-19. Profiling relied on immunoSEQ multiplex PCR, and the TCRdb table lists in-frame clones only, not all of them. The sample includes thousands of clones, around 80% of them seen just once. Sequencing was done directly on freshly isolated, uncultured memory T cells. Sequencing was performed on effector memory CD4+ T cells from blood, taken before the COVID-19 pandemic. These receptors all come from a human donor who had COVID-19.

This sequence joins TRBV7-2 and TRBJ1-3, with 7 positions matching TRBD1. The germline CDR1 and CDR2 sequences are SGHTA and FQGNSA. V dropped 3 bases and J dropped 0; count of bases not matched to a gene: 11. The CDR3 length is 18 residues. CDR3 amino acids: CASSFIEGTADSGNTIYF. Written as DNA, the CDR3 is TGTGCCAGCAGCTTTATCGAGGGGACAGCCGACTCTGGAAACACCATATATTTT.

The rearrangement uses TRBV19 and TRBJ2-1; 11 bases match TRBD2. The CDR3 spans 14 residues. Per the germline V gene, CDR1 is LNHDA and CDR2 is SQIVND (reference sequence). With 4 bases clipped from V and 15 bases from J, the junction kept 11 bases outside the gene matches. CDR3 loop: CASSNPGLADSLFF. In DNA, the CDR3 is TGTGCCAGTAGTAACCCGGGACTAGCGGACTCATTGTTCTTC.

This rearrangement joins TRBV7-2 to TRBJ1-1; TRBD1 matches 8 bases. CDR1 SGHTA and CDR2 FQGNSA come from the germline V gene. V gave up 3 bases and J gave up 4 bases; unmatched junction bases: 4. This CDR3 is built from 14 residues. The CDR3 region has the DNA TGTGCCAGCAGCTTCACCGGGACAGGCACTGAAGCTTTCTTT. Amino acids: CASSFTGTGTEAFF.

This sequence joins TRBV6-1 and TRBJ1-1; D not resolved. CDR3 length: 15 residues. V was pared by 5 bases and J by 1 base, with 14 bases between. Germline V gene lookup returns CDR1 MNHNS and CDR2 SASEGT. CDR3 bases: TGTGCCAGCAGTTCCGGGAGCGGGAAGAACACTGAAGCTTTCTTT. Encoded protein: CASSSGSGKNTEAFF.

The chain combines TRBV10-3 with TRBJ2-7; D is possibly TRBD1 (6 bases). The CDR3 has 14 amino acids. The V gene lost 10 bases and the J gene lost 2 bases, with 18 bases spanning the gap. CDR1 and CDR2 (germline): ENHRY, SYGVKD. The CDR3 DNA reads TGTGCCACTAAAGCCGGGACATTAGCCTACGAGCAGTACTTC. The encoded protein is CATKAGTLAYEQYF.

This clone has a single count. This rearrangement joins TRBV5-1 to TRBJ2-5, with TRBD1 matching over 9 bases. CDR1 SGHRS and CDR2 YFSETQ come from the germline V gene. Unmatched junction bases numbered 6, after V lost 4 bases and J lost 5 bases. The CDR3 has 14 amino acids. CDR3 in amino acids: CASSITGQGETQYF. CDR3 nucleotides: TGCGCCAGCAGCATAACCGGACAGGGGGAGACCCAGTACTTC.

The chain has TRBV9 and TRBJ1-1, with D unresolved. From germline, CDR1 is SGDLS and CDR2 YYNGEE. V was clipped by 0 bases and J by 2 bases, with 14 bases between them. This CDR3 spans 16 amino acids. For the CDR3, the DNA is TGTGCCAGCAGCGTAGTTCATCAGGAAGTTAACACTGAAGCTTTCTTT. It specifies CASSVVHQEVNTEAFF. Using reference TRBV9 and TRBJ1-1 for the parts outside the CDR3, the full variable domain is DSGVTQTPKHLITATGQRVTLRCSPRSGDLSVYWYQQSLDQGLQFLIQYYNGEERAKGNILERFSAQQFPDLHSELNLSSLELGDSALYFCASSVVHQEVNTEAFFGQGTRLTVV.

V gene TRBV19 combines with J gene TRBJ1-1; 10 bases align to TRBD1. Germline V lookup: CDR1 LNHDA, CDR2 SQIVND (reference sequence). The trim removed 7 bases at V and 10 bases at J, leaving 12 bases unmatched. The CDR3 consists of 14 residues. DNA for the CDR3: TGTGCCAGTACCGACAGGGGGCTTAGAGTAGCAGCTTTCTTT. This codes for CASTDRGLRVAAFF.

This clone was recorded once. The gene calls are TRBV18 and TRBJ2-7; D is possibly TRBD1 (7 bases). Trimming pared 7 bases from V and 1 base from J, leaving 14 bases between. Germline V gives CDR1 KGHSH, CDR2 LQKENI. CDR3 length: 14 residues. The chain's CDR3 is CASLTPGGSYEQYF. Here the CDR3 DNA reads TGTGCCAGCTTAACGCCAGGGGGGTCCTACGAGCAGTACTTC.

This clone was seen a single time. V gene TRBV19 combines with J gene TRBJ1-5, with TRBD1 matching 7 bases. Unmatched junction bases numbered 10, after V lost 4 bases and J lost 7 bases. This CDR3 is built from 15 residues. Germline lookup yields CDR1 LNHDA and CDR2 SQIVND (reference sequence). The CDR3, as DNA: TGTGCCAGTAGTAGAGGGGGCGCGGGAGGACAGCCCCAGCATTTT. Amino acids: CASSRGGAGGQPQHF.

In nucleotides, the CDR3 is TGTGCCAGCAGCTTGGACAGCCTGTATGGCTACACCTTC. Translating it yields CASSLDSLYGYTF. The chain recombines TRBV5-8 with TRBJ1-2; D call uncertain. The CDR3 covers 13 residues. CDR1 and CDR2 (germline): SGHTS, YDEGEE. Trimming left V 0 bases short and J 5 bases short, with 8 bases between.

The chain is built from TRBV7-9 and TRBJ1-2; D is uncertain. CDR3 length: 14 amino acids. With 1 base removed from V and 6 bases from J, the gap between germline ends came to 12 bases. CDR1 and CDR2 (germline): SEHNR, FQNEAQ (reference sequence). Written as DNA, the CDR3 is TGTGCCAGCAGCTTAGATGGAGGGAATGATGGCTACACCTTC. Residues: CASSLDGGNDGYTF. The variable domain in full, completed from reference TRBV7-9 and TRBJ1-2, reads DTGVSQNPRHKITKRGQNVTFRCDPISEHNRLYWYRQTLGQGPEFLTYFQNEAQLEKSRLLSDRFSAERPKGSFSTLEIQRTEQGDSAMYLCASSLDGGNDGYTFGSGTRLTVV.

The CDR3 loop reads CAISESGTSGQYF. DNA for the CDR3: TGTGCCATCAGTGAGTCCGGGACTAGCGGGCAGTACTTC. The J gene is TRBJ2-7, the V gene TRBV10-3; 11 nucleotides match TRBD2. CDR1 is ENHRY and CDR2 is SYGVKD in the germline V gene. The ends lost 0 bases at V and 9 bases at J; junction bases unmatched: 1. This CDR3 has 13 amino acids.

V gene TRBV7-6 combines with J gene TRBJ2-5; D unclear. Germline V lookup: CDR1 SGHVS, CDR2 FNYEAQ. The CDR3 is 12 amino acids. Between the trimmed V and J ends, which lost 5 bases and 1 base, there was a span of 5 bases. CDR3 region: CASSLPQETQYF. In DNA form, the CDR3 reads TGTGCCAGCAGCCTCCCCCAAGAGACCCAGTACTTC.

This chain joins TRBV11-3 and TRBJ2-1; 7 nucleotides line up with TRBD1. The CDR3 has 15 residues. Germline trimming cut 1 base from V and 4 bases from J; bases unmatched to any gene: 4. Looked up from germline, CDR1 is SGHNT and CDR2 is YENEEA. Here the CDR3 DNA reads TGTGCCAGCAGCTTAGGGGCAGGGGGTTACAATGAGCAGTTCTTC. It codes for CASSLGAGGYNEQFF.

This clone came up once. The genes are TRBV20-1 and TRBJ1-2; D gene unclear. This CDR3 spans 11 amino acids. The germline V gene has CDR1 DFQATT and CDR2 SNEGSKA (reference sequence). V was trimmed by 5 bases and J by 3 bases, leaving 7 bases between them. The CDR3 DNA reads TGCAGTGCTGAAGCGTACTATGGCTACACCTTC. This codes for CSAEAYYGYTF.

With respect to this clone: At one end, the junction sequence differs from germline, possibly due to a read error. This chain links TRBV5-1 with TRBJ1-1; D uncertain. The CDR3 consists of 13 residues. The germline V gene has CDR1 SGHRS and CDR2 YFSETQ. CDR3 sequence reads: CASSLGARDEPFF. CDR3 sequence (DNA): TGCGCCAGCAGCTTGGGGGCCCGGGATGAACCTTTCTTT.

This clone was counted once. The chain is built from TRBV5-4 and TRBJ1-2; 10 nucleotides agree with TRBD1. Trimming removed 0 bases from V and 6 bases from J; junction bases left unmatched: 5. Germline V gene data show CDR1 as SGHNT and CDR2 as YYREEE (reference sequence). CDR3 length equals 15 residues. The CDR3 sequence is CASSLGGTGVNGYTF. The CDR3 DNA reads as TGTGCCAGCAGCTTGGGTGGGACAGGGGTTAATGGCTACACCTTC.

The chain couples TRBV5-4 to TRBJ1-1; D is possibly TRBD1 (5 bases). Trimming cost V 4 bases and J 4 bases, with 11 bases left between them. Per germline, CDR1 SGHNT and CDR2 YYREEE (reference sequence). The CDR3 is 13 residues long. CDR3 nucleotides: TGTGCCAGCAGCCAAGCAGGGCGCACTGAAGCTTTCTTT. It translates to CASSQAGRTEAFF. Together with reference TRBV5-4 and TRBJ1-1, the CDR3 gives the full variable domain: ETGVTQSPTHLIKTRGQQVTLRCSSQSGHNTVSWYQQALGQGPQFIFQYYREEENGRGNFPPRFSGLQFPNYSSELNVNALELDDSALYLCASSQAGRTEAFFGQGTRLTVV.

The chain links TRBV6-5 to TRBJ2-7, with D uncertain. The CDR3 spans 13 residues. V dropped 2 bases and J dropped 1 base, with 6 bases sitting between them. The germline V gene encodes CDR1 MNHEY and CDR2 SVGAGI. The CDR3 DNA follows: TGTGCCAGCAGTTACATGAGGTCCTACGAGCAGTACTTC. Translated: CASSYMRSYEQYF.

The V and J genes are TRBV5-1 and TRBJ1-6; 9 nucleotides match TRBD1. CDR3 size: 14 residues. CDR1 is SGHRS, CDR2 YFSETQ, per germline. V shed 3 bases and J 7 bases; nucleotides not matched to a gene: 2. DNA of the CDR3: TGCGCCAGCAGCTGGGACAGGGCGAATTCACCCCTCCACTTT. Protein: CASSWDRANSPLHF.

The J gene is TRBJ2-3, the V gene TRBV10-1, with 8 bases fitting TRBD1. Germline V gives CDR1 WNHNN, CDR2 SYGVQD (reference sequence). J gave up 11 bases and V 5 bases, and 9 bases lay outside the gene matches. The CDR3 is 13 residues long. This CDR3 reads CASSSQGASRQYF. The CDR3 DNA reads as TGCGCCAGCAGTTCCCAGGGGGCAAGTCGGCAGTATTTT.

V usage is TRBV7-8 and J usage is TRBJ1-1; D call uncertain. Germline assignment: CDR1 SGHVS and CDR2 FQNEAQ. V lost 4 bases, J lost 2 bases, and 11 bases lay in between. This CDR3 has 14 residues. CDR3: CASSWAPSNTEAFF. For the CDR3, the DNA is TGTGCCAGCAGCTGGGCCCCCAGCAACACTGAAGCTTTCTTT.

The chain has TRBV19 and TRBJ2-2; possible D gene TRBD1, 6 bases. Looked up from germline, CDR1 is LNHDA and CDR2 is SQIVND (reference sequence). The CDR3 runs to 16 residues. V lost 1 base, J lost 2 bases, and 11 bases lay in between. In DNA form, the CDR3 reads TGTGCCAGTAGTATAGGGGGGCAGGTAAACACCGGGGAGCTGTTTTTT. Protein: CASSIGGQVNTGELFF.

By proportion, this clone is medium-sized. The genes are TRBV7-2 and TRBJ2-2, with D unresolved. The CDR3 loop spans 14 amino acids. Trimming left V 6 bases short and J 4 bases short, with 12 bases between. Germline V gene data show CDR1 as SGHTA and CDR2 as FQGNSA. The CDR3 region has the DNA TGTGCCAGCAGTCACAATCCCGTCACCGGGGAGCTGTTTTTT. Translated: CASSHNPVTGELFF.

This clone showed up just once. The rearrangement joins TRBV5-1 to TRBJ2-7; tentatively, D is TRBD1 (6 bases). The CDR3 covers 14 residues. Germline assignment: CDR1 SGHRS and CDR2 YFSETQ. V was cut by 0 bases and J by 2 bases, with 9 bases left in between. In DNA, the CDR3 is TGCGCCAGCAGCTTGGGGACAGAGCCCTACGAGCAGTACTTC. It encodes CASSLGTEPYEQYF.

The genes are TRBV19 and TRBJ1-1, with D perhaps matching TRBD1 (5 bases). Trimming removed 5 bases from V and 3 bases from J, with 16 bases in between. The CDR3 has 15 amino acids. Per the germline V gene, CDR1 is LNHDA and CDR2 is SQIVND (reference sequence). DNA of the CDR3: TGTGCCAGTAGTTCGCAGGGAGCGGGCCACACTGAAGCTTTCTTT. Encoded protein: CASSSQGAGHTEAFF.